This entry is about one TCR beta chain. Its antigen is not identified. The entry originates in a study of CD8 T cells in ankylosing spondylitis. Notes on the study in general: Ankylosing spondylitis blood appeared to be characterized by a TCR beta motif of roughly eight highly homologous variants.

TCRdb called the 5' RACE reads again in MiXCR, with one record for every CDR3 protein. The data show about 500,000 distinct CDR3 sequences, with about 12% seen just once and nearly 7% held by the top ten. Sequencing was done on a sample of blood, either unsorted or a sorted T cell fraction (not recorded which). The TCR comes from a male donor with ankylosing spondylitis.

Written as DNA, the CDR3 is TGTGCCAGCAGCTTCGGAGTCGGGGAGCTGTTTTTT. Its protein is CASSFGVGELFF. The chain combines TRBV7-2 with TRBJ2-2; unclear D gene. CDR1 is SGHTA and CDR2 is FQGNSA in the germline V gene. Between the trimmed V and J ends, which lost 3 bases and 7 bases, there was a span of 6 bases. CDR3 length equals 12 residues. The entire variable domain, with the rest obtained from reference TRBV7-2 and TRBJ2-2, is as follows: GAGVSQSPSNKVTEKGKDVELRCDPISGHTALYWYRQSLGQGLEFLIYFQGNSAPDKSGLPSDRFSAERTGGSVSTLTIQRTQQEDSAVYLCASSFGVGELFFGEGSRLTVL.